The text below deals with one T cell receptor beta chain. Antigen specificity is unknown. This record belongs to a study of T and B cells in COVID-19 patients. Points from the study as a whole: Patients with COVID-19 reportedly showed strongly skewed T cell receptor beta variable and joining gene usage. Clonality of TRB repertoires was high in active COVID-19; recovery brought above-healthy diversity and richness.

TRB was amplified from around 230-520 ng of blood genomic DNA. Multiplex PCR with BIOMED2 TRB-A/B primer pools amplified TRB rearrangements. TCRdb re-called the multiplex PCR reads with MiXCR, one entry per CDR3 protein. The table lists about 3,500 distinct CDR3 sequences, 28% of them singletons. Germline V CDR1 and CDR2: SGHDT, YYEEEE. This CDR3 has 15 residues. V trimming: 3 bases; J trimming: 9 bases; junction bases outside the gene matches: 15. The clonotype originates from a human donor with active COVID-19. The donor label of this sample is uncertain. Sequenced: blood. The rearrangement links TRBV5-6 to TRBJ2-7; 7 bases are shared with TRBD2. The CDR3 DNA reads TGTGCCAGCAGCTCGGCGGGACTACGGAACGGAGGGCAGTACTTC. This encodes CASSSAGLRNGGQYF.